The 14 T cell receptor beta chains given below trace back to one sample, sequenced in a study of blood T cell repertoires in COVID-19. This table comes from immunoSEQ multiplex PCR, and its TCRdb copy is limited to in-frame clones, with some not included. Among about 81,000 clones listed, about four fifths were seen once. Sequenced material: peripheral blood. These receptor sequences come from a human donor in a cohort sampled during active COVID-19.

The chain carries TRBV9 and TRBJ2-3, with a possible D match to TRBD2 (6 bases). Trimming removed 0 bases at V and 2 bases at J, with 10 bases between. The CDR3 covers 15 residues. Germline lookup yields CDR1 SGDLS and CDR2 YYNGEE. CDR3 bases: TGTGCCAGCAGCGTAGGCCTAGCGAACACAGATACGCAGTATTTT. This gives the protein CASSVGLANTDTQYF.

The V call is TRBV27, the J call TRBJ1-2, with a tentative D call TRBD1 (6 bases). There are 13 residues in the CDR3. Germline assignment: CDR1 MNHEY and CDR2 SMNVEV (reference sequence). The V end was cut by 9 bases, the J end by 6 bases, with 17 bases between. The DNA of the CDR3 is TGTGCCAGTAGGAACCAGGGGAATGATGGCTACACCTTC. Translation gives CASRNQGNDGYTF.

The V call is TRBV19, the J call TRBJ1-3; unclear D gene. The CDR3 spans 16 residues. Per the germline V gene, CDR1 is LNHDA and CDR2 is SQIVND (reference sequence). Deletions cut 3 bases from V and 0 bases from J, with 12 bases between. CDR3 protein: CASSILLGYSGNTIYF. The DNA of the CDR3 is TGTGCCAGTAGTATTTTACTCGGGTACTCTGGAAACACCATATATTTT. Together with reference TRBV19 and TRBJ1-3, the CDR3 gives the full variable domain: DGGITQSPKYLFRKEGQNVTLSCEQNLNHDAMYWYRQDPGQGLRLIYYSQIVNDFQKGDIAEGYSVSREKKESFPLTVTSAQKNPTAFYLCASSILLGYSGNTIYFGEGSWLTVV.

The rearrangement joins TRBV19 to TRBJ1-4; 9 bases align to TRBD1. V dropped 11 bases and J dropped 8; count of bases not matched to a gene: 6. The germline CDR1 and CDR2 sequences are LNHDA and SQIVND (reference sequence). This CDR3 region has 12 residues. CDR3 sequence: CAVGDRVEKLFF. CDR3 nucleotide sequence: TGTGCCGTCGGGGACAGGGTCGAAAAACTGTTTTTT.

V usage is TRBV19 and J usage is TRBJ2-7; no clear D. The ends were cut back, 0 bases at V and 3 bases at J, with 9 bases in the middle. Germline loops: CDR1 LNHDA, CDR2 SQIVND (reference sequence). The CDR3 loop spans 14 amino acids. CDR3 nucleotides: TGTGCCAGTAGTATAGATCCGAGACACTACGAGCAGTACTTC. Its translation: CASSIDPRHYEQYF.

Written as DNA, the CDR3 is TGTGCCAGCAGCCAAGGGGGAACAGGATTACAGCCCCAGCATTTT. It encodes CASSQGGTGLQPQHF. This chain links TRBV4-2 with TRBJ1-5; maybe TRBD1 (5 bases). The CDR3 is made up of 15 amino acids. The ends were cut back, 1 base at V and 7 bases at J, with 14 bases in the middle. Germline V CDR1 and CDR2: LGHNA, YNFKEQ.

The V gene is TRBV6-6, the J gene TRBJ1-2, with D perhaps TRBD1 (5 bases). Trimming took 5 bases from V and 2 from J, leaving 21 bases between them. The CDR3 contains 17 residues. Germline V gives CDR1 MNHNY, CDR2 SVGAGI (reference sequence). CDR3 amino acids: CASSQKDTTIVNYGYTF. The CDR3 coding sequence is TGTGCCAGCAGTCAAAAGGACACCACCATAGTCAACTATGGCTACACCTTC.

This clone appeared once. The rearrangement uses TRBV30 and TRBJ1-5, with 8 bases aligning to TRBD1. The CDR3 is made up of 16 amino acids. CDR1 is GTSNPN and CDR2 is SVGIG in the germline V gene (reference sequence). With 6 bases clipped from V and 1 base from J, the junction kept 11 bases outside the gene matches. The CDR3 region has the DNA TGTGCCTGCGGACAGGGATGGTTGAAGAGCAATCAGCCCCAGCATTTT. Translation gives CACGQGWLKSNQPQHF.

The chain uses TRBV5-1 and TRBJ1-1; 8 bases agree with TRBD1. V was clipped by 0 bases and J by 4 bases; unmatched bases: 8. Germline V gene lookup returns CDR1 SGHRS and CDR2 YFSETQ. The CDR3 is 16 amino acids. The CDR3 DNA reads TGCGCCAGCAGCTTGGCAGGGGGCCAAATAGGCACTGAAGCTTTCTTT. Amino acids: CASSLAGGQIGTEAFF.

V is TRBV3-1 (or the pseudogene TRBV3-2) and J is TRBJ2-7; TRBD1 agrees at 9 bases. The CDR3 has 18 residues. Per germline, CDR1 LGHDT and CDR2 YNNKEL (reference sequence). Unmatched junction bases numbered 14, after V lost 1 base and J lost 4 bases. CDR3: CASSQVFMGTGGGYEQYF. The CDR3 DNA is TGTGCCAGCAGCCAAGTCTTCATGGGTACAGGGGGCGGATACGAGCAGTACTTC.

V is TRBV10-3 and J is TRBJ1-5; D is possibly TRBD1 (5 bases). V was clipped by 3 bases and J by 7 bases, with 10 bases between them. CDR1 ENHRY and CDR2 SYGVKD come from the germline V gene. The CDR3 sequence is 13 residues long. For the CDR3, the DNA is TGTGCCATCAGTGAACGGGGGTCCCAGCCCCAGCATTTT. Translating gives CAISERGSQPQHF.

V usage is TRBV6-1 and J usage is TRBJ1-2; TRBD1 aligns across 9 bases. This CDR3 has 15 residues. Germline CDR1 is MNHNS and CDR2 is SASEGT. With V trimmed by 2 bases and J by 8 bases, 9 bases remained unmatched. The CDR3 nucleotides read TGTGCCAGCAGTGAAAGGTCGGGACAGGGAGACGGCTACACCTTC. Translated, it gives CASSERSGQGDGYTF.

The genes are TRBV2 and TRBJ1-5, with D tentatively TRBD1 (6 bases). Germline lookup yields CDR1 SNHLY and CDR2 FYNNEI. V lost 3 bases and J lost 5, with 14 bases in between. CDR3 length: 15 residues. CDR3 DNA: TGTGCCAGCAGTGAGAGGGGGAAAGGGGATCAGCCCCAGCATTTT. It yields the protein CASSERGKGDQPQHF.

This clone appeared a single time. The chain couples TRBV4-2 to TRBJ2-1, with TRBD2 matching over 9 bases. With 1 base clipped from V and 3 bases from J, the junction kept 1 base outside the gene matches. The CDR3 spans 15 residues. Per germline, CDR1 LGHNA and CDR2 YNFKEQ. The CDR3 sequence is CASSQASGVYNEQFF. Here the CDR3 DNA reads TGTGCCAGCAGCCAAGCTAGCGGGGTCTACAATGAGCAGTTCTTC.